These 2 T cell receptor beta chains share one sample of origin, sequenced in a study of T-cell reconstitution after alpha-beta-depleted transplantation in children. TCRbeta library construction was performed incorporating unique molecular identifiers. One entry per CDR3 protein results from TCRdb running MiXCR on the PCR reads. The sample lists approximately 1,000,000 distinct CDR3 sequences, under 30% occurring once. The input for sequencing was PBMCs, mostly from graft donor cells, taken 360 days after TCRalphabeta/CD19-depleted stem cell transplant. The source is a boy younger than two who had a stem cell transplant for SCID, so the T cells may come from the graft donor.

In its sample, this clonotype was seen a few times. The chain couples TRBV21-1 to TRBJ2-1; TRBD1, the D gene given by the table, was not confirmed from the DNA. TRBV21-1 is a documented pseudogene. The CDR3 contains 15 residues. CDR3 sequence: CASSSAGATYNEQFF. CDR3 DNA: TGTGCCAGCAGCTCTGCGGGGGCCACTTACAATGAGCAGTTCTTC.

The chain recombines TRBV29-1 with TRBJ2-5; a weak D match, TRBD1 (6 bases). The germline V gene has CDR1 SQVTM and CDR2 ANQGSEA. The CDR3 contains 11 residues. V gave up 5 bases and J gave up 9 bases, with 13 bases separating them. CDR3 in amino acids: CSVRTVRAQYF. The CDR3 DNA reads TGCAGCGTTAGGACAGTTAGGGCCCAGTACTTC.